What follows are 19 T cell receptor beta chains derived from one specimen sequenced in a study of tumor and adjacent non-tumor tissue in lung cancer. RNA was extracted from bulk tissue without any cell sorting. The normal lung tissue was taken more than 3 cm from the tumor edge. TCRbeta libraries were built with three rounds of nested PCR, modified from ARM-PCR. Via MiXCR, TCRdb re-called the multiplex PCR reads, giving one row per CDR3 protein. The sample contains more than 75,000 distinct CDR3 sequences, 80% of which appear only once. The source material was distant non-tumor lung tissue. The receptors originated from a man aged 55 to 70 with small cell lung cancer.

In the case of this clonotype: An end of the junction differs from the germline gene, which may be a read error. The rearrangement uses TRBV11-2 and TRBJ2-2, with D possibly being TRBD2 (7 bases). CDR3 length: 16 residues. In germline, CDR1 is SGHAT, CDR2 FQNNGV. CDR3 sequence (DNA): TGTGTCAGCAAAATACAAGGGGGGGTTCTTCGGGGGGAACTGTTTTTT. It yields the protein CVSKIQGGVLRGELFF.

Notes on this clonotype: The junction departs from the called germline gene at one end, perhaps through a read error. V is TRBV6-5 and J is TRBJ1-1, with TRBD1 as a possible D gene (5 bases). The germline CDR1 and CDR2 sequences are MNHEY and SVGAGI. This CDR3 contains 14 residues. For the CDR3, the DNA is TGTGCCAGCAGTTTTAGGGGACTAGAGACTGAAGCTTCCTTT. This gives the protein CASSFRGLETEASF.

On this clonotype: The junction departs from the called germline gene at one end, perhaps through a read error. The chain has TRBV5-6 and TRBJ1-1; possibly TRBD1 for D (5 bases). The germline V gene encodes CDR1 SGHDT and CDR2 YYEEEE. The CDR3 has 16 residues. CDR3 nucleotide sequence: TGTGCAAGCAGCTTGGCCTCCAGGACAACGAACACTGAAGCTTTCTTT. Its translation is CASSLASRTTNTEAFF.

About this clonotype: This CDR3 is missing its conserved last phenylalanine or tryptophan, likely due to a read error. This chain connects TRBV5-6 to TRBJ2-7; TRBD1 might be the D (7 bases). V lost 8 bases and J 2 bases, leaving 23 bases between the germline ends. The CDR3 runs to 16 residues. CDR1 and CDR2 (germline): SGHDT, YYEEEE. DNA of the CDR3: TGTGCCAGTAGCAGGGGGGTATGGGCCCTAACCTACGAGCAGTACTCC. Amino acid sequence: CASSRGVWALTYEQYS.

A word on this clonotype: One end of the junction fails to match germline, which may point to a read error. The chain links TRBV5-5 to TRBJ2-3; the D gene is possibly TRBD2 (6 bases). Germline CDR1 is SGHKS and CDR2 is YYEKEE (reference sequence). CDR3 length: 16 residues. CDR3 sequence (DNA): TGTGCCAGCTGCTTTCACAACGGGACTGGTGAAGATGCGCAGTATTTT. Protein product: CASCFHNGTGEDAQYF.

A remark on this clonotype: This may be a read error, as it is one base from a much larger clone. This chain connects TRBV7-9 to TRBJ2-7; D is unresolved. This CDR3 has 13 residues. Germline V lookup: CDR1 SEHNR, CDR2 FQNEAQ (reference sequence). The CDR3 here is CASSLELTYGQYF. The CDR3 DNA sequence: TGTGCCAGCAGCTTAGAGTTAACCTACGGGCAGTACTTC.

The CDR3 sequence: CASSENDGSSYNSPLHF. CDR3 in DNA: TGTGCCAGCAGCGAGAATGACGGAAGCTCCTATAATTCACCCCTCCACTTT. The gene calls are TRBV13 and TRBJ1-6; D unresolved. Trimming took off 5 bases at V and 0 bases at J, with 14 bases between the two ends. Germline V lookup: CDR1 PRHDT, CDR2 FYEKMQ (reference sequence). CDR3 length: 17 residues.

Note on this clonotype: A read error may produce the germline difference seen at one junction end. V and J are TRBV6-5 and TRBJ1-1, with D unclear. The CDR3 runs 14 residues. In germline, CDR1 is MNHEY, CDR2 SVGAGI. The CDR3 coding sequence is TGTGCCAACAGTTCACTGGAGTTGAACACTGAAGCTTTCTTT. Its protein is CANSSLELNTEAFF.

Details on this clonotype: A single base separates this from a much larger clone, so it may be a read error. The chain has TRBV29-1 and TRBJ2-2, with D tentatively TRBD2 (5 bases). The CDR3 has 14 residues. Germline CDR1 reads SQVTM; CDR2 reads ANQGSEA. CDR3 DNA: TGCGGCGTTTCGACTACCTCGAACACCGGGGAGCTGTTTTTT. The encoded protein is CGVSTTSNTGELFF.

In the case of this clonotype: Germline is not matched at one junction end, which may reflect a read error. The chain employs TRBV12-3 or TRBV12-4 and TRBJ2-6; the D is unclear. This CDR3 has 16 residues. The CDR3 sequence: CASSLAADPGTNVLTF. CDR3 nucleotide sequence: TGTGCCAGCAGTCTGGCGGCGGACCCTGGGACCAACGTCCTGACTTTC.

A word on this clonotype: A much larger clone is a single base away; this may be a read error. V and J are TRBV6-1 and TRBJ2-7; possible D gene TRBD1, 5 bases. The CDR3 extends over 14 amino acids. V was pared by 0 bases and J by 5 bases, with 11 bases between. Per germline, CDR1 MNHNS and CDR2 SASEGT. CDR3 DNA sequence: TGTGCCAGCAGTGAAGCCCCCCAGGGTGACGAGCAGTACGTC. Residues: CASSEAPQGDEQYV.

Of note for this clonotype: A read error may explain this, as a much larger clone is one base away. The chain links TRBV20-1 to TRBJ2-1; 7 bases are a match to TRBD2. Trimming removed 3 bases from V and 6 bases from J; junction bases left unmatched: 8. CDR1 is DFQATT and CDR2 is SNEGSKA in the germline V gene (reference sequence). CDR3 length: 14 residues. The CDR3 sequence: CSASDGLGSNEQFF. CDR3 in DNA: TGCAGTGCTAGCGATGGACTAGGGAGCAATGAGCAGTTCTTC.

In this sample, this clonotype turned up many times. V is TRBV20-1 and J is TRBJ2-1; D not resolved. Per germline, CDR1 DFQATT and CDR2 SNEGSKA (reference sequence). There are 15 residues in the CDR3. Trimming stripped 0 bases from V and 8 bases from J, with 17 bases between. This chain's CDR3 is CSARDVRLIIDEQFF. The DNA of the CDR3 is TGCAGTGCTAGAGATGTCCGACTTATTATCGATGAGCAGTTCTTC.

The chain has TRBV10-2 and TRBJ2-1; D not certain. The CDR3 has 13 residues. With 7 bases removed from V and 2 bases from J, the gap between germline ends came to 9 bases. In germline, CDR1 is WSHSY, CDR2 SAAADI. CDR3 sequence (DNA): TGCGCCAGCAATTCCCTCCCCTACAATGAGCAGTTCTTC. As protein: CASNSLPYNEQFF.

The J gene is TRBJ2-3, the V gene TRBV6-2 or TRBV6-3; D gene uncertain. CDR3 length equals 16 residues. Germline V gene sequence: CDR1 MNHEY, CDR2 SVGEGT. Here the CDR3 DNA reads TGTGTCAACAGTCTCCGGGTACTATCAGGCACAGATACGCAGTATTTT. Its protein is CVNSLRVLSGTDTQYF.

This clonotype was observed at least ten times. The chain carries TRBV6-5 and TRBJ1-6; D is undetermined. V lost 8 bases and J lost 3, with 14 bases in between. The CDR3 is 15 residues long. In germline, CDR1 is MNHEY, CDR2 SVGAGI. CDR3 DNA: TGTGCCAGCCGGATGCGGGCAGACTATAATTCACCCCTCCACTTT. Encoded protein: CASRMRADYNSPLHF.

To note about this clonotype: Germline is not matched at one junction end, which may reflect a read error. V and J are TRBV5-4 and TRBJ2-3; D perhaps matches TRBD2 (5 bases). This CDR3 has 16 amino acids. Per the germline V gene, CDR1 is SGHNT and CDR2 is YYREEE (reference sequence). The CDR3 loop reads CASNPGERRSIDTQYF. The CDR3 DNA follows: TGTGCCAGCAACCCCGGGGAGCGACGGAGCATAGATACGCAGTATTTC. Drawing the rest from reference TRBV5-4 and TRBJ2-3, the complete variable domain is ETGVTQSPTHLIKTRGQQVTLRCSSQSGHNTVSWYQQALGQGPQFIFQYYREEENGRGNFPPRFSGLQFPNYSSELNVNALELDDSALYLCASNPGERRSIDTQYFGPGTRLTVL.

About this clonotype itself: This CDR3 is missing its conserved last phenylalanine or tryptophan, likely due to a read error. The limits of the CDR3 on the DNA are not certain, so only TCRdb's listed CDR3 is given. This chain links TRBV12-3 or TRBV12-4 with TRBJ2-1; the table assigns TRBD2, which was not confirmed against the DNA. The CDR3 has 17 residues if both end residues are counted. Here the CDR3 reads CASGLAHRTLQGQVVFL.

As for this clonotype: Germline is not matched at one junction end, which may reflect a read error. This chain connects TRBV12-3 or TRBV12-4 to TRBJ2-2; weak D call: TRBD1 (6 bases). The CDR3 totals 15 residues. CDR3 DNA: TGTGCCAGTAGTTTCTCTAGGACAGACACCGGGGAGCTATTTTTT. Protein sequence: CASSFSRTDTGELFF.